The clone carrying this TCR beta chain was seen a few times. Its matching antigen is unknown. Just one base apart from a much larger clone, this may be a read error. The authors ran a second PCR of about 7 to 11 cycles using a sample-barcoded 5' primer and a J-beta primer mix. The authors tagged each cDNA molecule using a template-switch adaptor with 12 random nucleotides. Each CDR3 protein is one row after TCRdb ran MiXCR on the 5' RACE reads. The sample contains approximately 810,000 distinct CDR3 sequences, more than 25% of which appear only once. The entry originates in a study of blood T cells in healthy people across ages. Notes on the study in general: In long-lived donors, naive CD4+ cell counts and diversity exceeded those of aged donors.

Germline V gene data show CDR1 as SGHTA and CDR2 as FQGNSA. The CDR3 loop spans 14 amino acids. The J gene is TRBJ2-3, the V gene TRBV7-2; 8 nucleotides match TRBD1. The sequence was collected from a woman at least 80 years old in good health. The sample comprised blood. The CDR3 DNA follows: TGTGCCAGCGGTAGGACAGGGCACACAGGTACGCAGTATTTT. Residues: CASGRTGHTGTQYF. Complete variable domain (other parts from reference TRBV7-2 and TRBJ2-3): GAGVSQSPSNKVTEKGKDVELRCDPISGHTALYWYRQSLGQGLEFLIYFQGNSAPDKSGLPSDRFSAERTGGSVSTLTIQRTQQEDSAVYLCASGRTGHTGTQYFGPGTRLTVL.